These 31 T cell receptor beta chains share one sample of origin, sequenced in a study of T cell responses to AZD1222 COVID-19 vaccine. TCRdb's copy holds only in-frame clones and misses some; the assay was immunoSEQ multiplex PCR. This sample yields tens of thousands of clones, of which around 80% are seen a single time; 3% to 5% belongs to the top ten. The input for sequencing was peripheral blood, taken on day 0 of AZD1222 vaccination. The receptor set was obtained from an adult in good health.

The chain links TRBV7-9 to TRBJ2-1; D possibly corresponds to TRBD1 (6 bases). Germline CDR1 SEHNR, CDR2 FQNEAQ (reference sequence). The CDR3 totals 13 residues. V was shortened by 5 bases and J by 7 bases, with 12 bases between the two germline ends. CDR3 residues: CASSNAGVNEQFF. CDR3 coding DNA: TGTGCCAGCAGCAACGCAGGGGTGAATGAGCAGTTCTTC.

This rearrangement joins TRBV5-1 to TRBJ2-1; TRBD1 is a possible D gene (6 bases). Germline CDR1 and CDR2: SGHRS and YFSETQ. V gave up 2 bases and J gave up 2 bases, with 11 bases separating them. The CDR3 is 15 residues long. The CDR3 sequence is CASSFTGYPYNEQFF. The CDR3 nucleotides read TGCGCCAGCAGCTTCACAGGGTATCCCTACAATGAGCAGTTCTTC.

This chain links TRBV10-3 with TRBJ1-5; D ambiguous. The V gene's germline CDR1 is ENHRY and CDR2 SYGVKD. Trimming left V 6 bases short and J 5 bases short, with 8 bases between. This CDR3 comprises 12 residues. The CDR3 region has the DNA TGTGCCATCAGGGGGATTGATCAGCCCCAGCATTTT. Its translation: CAIRGIDQPQHF.

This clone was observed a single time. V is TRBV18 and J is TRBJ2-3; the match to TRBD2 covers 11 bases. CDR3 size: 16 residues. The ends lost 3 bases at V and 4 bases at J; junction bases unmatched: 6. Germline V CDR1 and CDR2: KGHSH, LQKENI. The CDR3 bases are TGTGCCAGCTCACCTAATAGCGGGGGGGCCGCAGATACGCAGTATTTT. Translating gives CASSPNSGGAADTQYF.

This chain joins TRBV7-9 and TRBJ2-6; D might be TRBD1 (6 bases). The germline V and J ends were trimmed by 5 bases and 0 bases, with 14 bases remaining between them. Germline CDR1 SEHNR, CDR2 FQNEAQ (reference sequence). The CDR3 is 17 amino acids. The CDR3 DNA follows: TGTGCCAGCAGCCCAGGGGATTACCGCTCTGGGGCCAACGTCCTGACTTTC. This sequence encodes CASSPGDYRSGANVLTF.

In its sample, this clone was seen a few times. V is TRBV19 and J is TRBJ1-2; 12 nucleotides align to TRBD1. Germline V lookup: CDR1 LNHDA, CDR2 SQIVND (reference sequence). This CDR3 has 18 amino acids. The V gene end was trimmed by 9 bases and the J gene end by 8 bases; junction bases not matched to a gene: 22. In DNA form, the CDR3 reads TGTGCCAGCCACCTCTTTGGCGGGACAGGGGGCGGCGGTCGGGGCTACACCTTC. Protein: CASHLFGGTGGGGRGYTF.

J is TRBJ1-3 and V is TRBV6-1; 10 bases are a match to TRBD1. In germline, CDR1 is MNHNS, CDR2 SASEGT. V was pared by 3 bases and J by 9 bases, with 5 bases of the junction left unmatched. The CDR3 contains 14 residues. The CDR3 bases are TGTGCCAGCAGTGATAGGACAGGGGGTTTCACCATATATTTT. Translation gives CASSDRTGGFTIYF.

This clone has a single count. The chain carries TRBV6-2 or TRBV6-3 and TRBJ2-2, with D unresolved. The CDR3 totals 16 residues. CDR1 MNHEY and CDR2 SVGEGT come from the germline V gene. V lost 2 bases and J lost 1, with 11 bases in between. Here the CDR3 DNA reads TGTGCCAGCAGTTACGGAAGGGTCTGGAACACCGGGGAGCTGTTTTTT. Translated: CASSYGRVWNTGELFF.

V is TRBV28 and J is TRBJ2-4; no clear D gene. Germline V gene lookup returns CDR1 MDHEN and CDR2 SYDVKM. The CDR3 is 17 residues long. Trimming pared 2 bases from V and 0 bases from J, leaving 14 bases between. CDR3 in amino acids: CASSLMGFGLAKNIQYF. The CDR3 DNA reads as TGTGCCAGCAGTTTAATGGGGTTCGGCCTAGCCAAAAACATTCAGTACTTC.

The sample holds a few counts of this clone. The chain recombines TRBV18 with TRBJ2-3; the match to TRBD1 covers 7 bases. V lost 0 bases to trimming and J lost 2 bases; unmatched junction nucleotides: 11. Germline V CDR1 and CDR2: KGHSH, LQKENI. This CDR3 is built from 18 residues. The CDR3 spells CASSPPVTTGEHTDTQYF. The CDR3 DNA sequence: TGTGCCAGCTCACCACCTGTTACCACAGGGGAGCACACAGATACGCAGTATTTT.

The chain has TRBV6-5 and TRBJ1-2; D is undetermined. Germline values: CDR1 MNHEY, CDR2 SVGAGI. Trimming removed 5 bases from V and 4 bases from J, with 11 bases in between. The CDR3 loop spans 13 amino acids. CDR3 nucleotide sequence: TGTGCCAGCAGTCTCACAGTCATCTATGGCTACACCTTC. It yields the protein CASSLTVIYGYTF.

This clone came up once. The CDR3 bases are TGCGCCAGCAGCCTGGTCTGGGATTTTTCAAATTCACCCCTCCACTTT. Protein sequence: CASSLVWDFSNSPLHF. This sequence joins TRBV4-3 and TRBJ1-6; unclear D gene. Germline CDR1 reads LGHNA; CDR2 reads YSLEER. Trimming took 4 bases from V and 7 from J, leaving 17 bases between them. This CDR3 spans 16 amino acids.

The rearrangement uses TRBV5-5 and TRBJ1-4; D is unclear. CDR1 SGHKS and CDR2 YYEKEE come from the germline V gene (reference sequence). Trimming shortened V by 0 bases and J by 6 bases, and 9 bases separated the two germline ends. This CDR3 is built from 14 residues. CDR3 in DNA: TGTGCCAGCAGCTTGGGCTTTTCGGATGAAAAACTGTTTTTT. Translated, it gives CASSLGFSDEKLFF. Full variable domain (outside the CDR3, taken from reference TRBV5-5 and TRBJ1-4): DAGVTQSPTHLIKTRGQQVTLRCSPISGHKSVSWYQQVLGQGPQFIFQYYEKEERGRGNFPDRFSARQFPNYSSELNVNALLLGDSALYLCASSLGFSDEKLFFGSGTQLSVL.

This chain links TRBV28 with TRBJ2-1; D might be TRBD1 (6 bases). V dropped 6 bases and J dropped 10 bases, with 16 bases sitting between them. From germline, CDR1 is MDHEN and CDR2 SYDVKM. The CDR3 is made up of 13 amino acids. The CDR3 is CASRQGPTGEQFF. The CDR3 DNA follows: TGTGCCAGCAGGCAGGGGCCGACGGGAGAGCAGTTCTTC. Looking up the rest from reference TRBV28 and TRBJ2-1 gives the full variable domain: DVKVTQSSRYLVKRTGEKVFLECVQDMDHENMFWYRQDPGLGLRLIYFSYDVKMKEKGDIPEGYSVSREKKERFSLILESASTNQTSMYLCASRQGPTGEQFFGPGTRLTVL.

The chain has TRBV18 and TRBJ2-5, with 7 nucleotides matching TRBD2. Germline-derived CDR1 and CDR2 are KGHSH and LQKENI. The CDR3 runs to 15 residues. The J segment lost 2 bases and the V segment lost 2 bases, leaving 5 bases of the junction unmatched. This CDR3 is CASSPTLASQETQYF. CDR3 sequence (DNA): TGTGCCAGCTCACCAACACTAGCGTCTCAAGAGACCCAGTACTTC.

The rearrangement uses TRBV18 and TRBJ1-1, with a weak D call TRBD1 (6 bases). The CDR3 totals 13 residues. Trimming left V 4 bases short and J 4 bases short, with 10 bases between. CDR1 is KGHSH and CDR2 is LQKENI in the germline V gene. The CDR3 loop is CASSQGEPTEAFF. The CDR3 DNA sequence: TGTGCCAGCTCACAGGGGGAACCCACTGAAGCTTTCTTT.

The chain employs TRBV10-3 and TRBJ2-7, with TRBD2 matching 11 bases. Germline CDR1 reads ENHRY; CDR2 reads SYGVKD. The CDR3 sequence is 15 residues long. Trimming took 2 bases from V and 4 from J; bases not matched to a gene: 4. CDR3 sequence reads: CAISEGLAGGYEQYF. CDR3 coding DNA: TGTGCCATCAGTGAGGGACTAGCGGGTGGGTACGAGCAGTACTTC.

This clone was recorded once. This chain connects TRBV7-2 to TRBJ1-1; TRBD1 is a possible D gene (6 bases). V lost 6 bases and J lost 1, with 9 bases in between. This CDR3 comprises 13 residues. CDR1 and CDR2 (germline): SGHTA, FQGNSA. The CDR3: CASSRQANTEAFF. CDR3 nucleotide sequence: TGTGCCAGCAGTCGACAGGCGAACACTGAAGCTTTCTTT.

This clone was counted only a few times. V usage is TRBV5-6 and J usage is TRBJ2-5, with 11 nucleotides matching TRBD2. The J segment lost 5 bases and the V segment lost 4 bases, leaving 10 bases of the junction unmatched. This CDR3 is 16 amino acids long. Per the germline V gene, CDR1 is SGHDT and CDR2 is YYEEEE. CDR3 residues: CASSRTVSSGGETQYF. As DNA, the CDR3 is TGTGCCAGCAGCCGCACGGTTTCTAGCGGGGGGGAGACCCAGTACTTC.

The CDR3 loop is CASSNQTGPDTQYF. CDR3 DNA: TGTGCCAGCAGCAACCAAACAGGGCCAGATACGCAGTATTTT. This chain connects TRBV5-8 to TRBJ2-3; TRBD1 is a possible D gene (6 bases). The V and J ends lost 4 bases and 4 bases respectively, with 13 bases between them. The CDR3 is 14 amino acids. Germline assignment: CDR1 SGHTS and CDR2 YDEGEE. The whole variable domain, remainder taken from reference TRBV5-8 and TRBJ2-3, is EAGVTQSPTHLIKTRGQQATLRCSPISGHTSVYWYQQALGLGLQFLLWYDEGEERNRGNFPPRFSGRQFPNYSSELNVNALELEDSALYLCASSNQTGPDTQYFGPGTRLTVL.

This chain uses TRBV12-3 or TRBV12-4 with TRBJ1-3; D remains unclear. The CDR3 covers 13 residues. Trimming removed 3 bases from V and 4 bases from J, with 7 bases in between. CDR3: CASSLPGGNTIYF. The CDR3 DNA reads TGTGCCAGCAGTTTGCCCGGAGGAAACACCATATATTTT.

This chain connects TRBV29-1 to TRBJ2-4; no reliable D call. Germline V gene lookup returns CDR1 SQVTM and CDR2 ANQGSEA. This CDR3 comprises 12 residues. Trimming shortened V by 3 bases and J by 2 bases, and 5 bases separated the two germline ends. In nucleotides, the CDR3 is TGCAGCGTTGACAGCACCAAAAACATTCAGTACTTC. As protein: CSVDSTKNIQYF.

DNA of the CDR3: TGCAGCGTTGAAAAGGGGAGTGTGGACTATGGCTACACCTTC. This translates into CSVEKGSVDYGYTF. The chain joins TRBV29-1 to TRBJ1-2; the D gene is possibly TRBD1 (5 bases). V was clipped by 2 bases and J by 3 bases, with 13 bases between them. The CDR3 has 14 amino acids. Per germline, CDR1 SQVTM and CDR2 ANQGSEA.

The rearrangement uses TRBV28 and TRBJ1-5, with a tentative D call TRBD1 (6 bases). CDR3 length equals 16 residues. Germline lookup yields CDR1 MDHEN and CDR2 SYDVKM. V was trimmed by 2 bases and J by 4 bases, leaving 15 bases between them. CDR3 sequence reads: CASSLRGGGANQPQHF. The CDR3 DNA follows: TGTGCCAGCAGTTTAAGGGGTGGGGGGGCGAATCAGCCCCAGCATTTT.

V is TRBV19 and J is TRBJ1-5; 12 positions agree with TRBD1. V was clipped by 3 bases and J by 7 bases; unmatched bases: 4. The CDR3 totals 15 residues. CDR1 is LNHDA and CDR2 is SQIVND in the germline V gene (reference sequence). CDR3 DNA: TGTGCCAGTAGTATGGGACAGGGGGCCCTACAGCCCCAGCATTTT. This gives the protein CASSMGQGALQPQHF.

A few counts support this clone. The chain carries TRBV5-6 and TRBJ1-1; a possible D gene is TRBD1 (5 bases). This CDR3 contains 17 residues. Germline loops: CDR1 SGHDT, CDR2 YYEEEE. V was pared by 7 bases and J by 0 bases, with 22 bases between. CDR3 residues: CASSNYDSLILNTEAFF. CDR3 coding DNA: TGTGCCAGCTCGAACTATGACAGTCTAATTTTGAACACTGAAGCTTTCTTT.

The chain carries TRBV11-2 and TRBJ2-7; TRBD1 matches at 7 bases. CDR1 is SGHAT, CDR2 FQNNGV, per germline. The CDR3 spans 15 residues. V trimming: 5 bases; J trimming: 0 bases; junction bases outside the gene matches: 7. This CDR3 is CASSPGQQSSYEQYF. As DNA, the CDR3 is TGTGCCAGCAGCCCGGGACAGCAGAGCTCCTACGAGCAGTACTTC.

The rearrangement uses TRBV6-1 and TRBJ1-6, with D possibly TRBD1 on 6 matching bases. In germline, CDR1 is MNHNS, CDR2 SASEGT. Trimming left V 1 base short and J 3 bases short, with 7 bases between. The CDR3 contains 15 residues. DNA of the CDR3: TGTGCCAGCAGTGAAGTGGGACACTATAATTCACCCCTCCACTTT. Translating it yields CASSEVGHYNSPLHF.

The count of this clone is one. The CDR3 DNA follows: TGCGCCAGCAGTGAAAGGTTAACTAGCGGGGCTAATACGCAGTATTTT. This gives the protein CASSERLTSGANTQYF. The V and J genes are TRBV10-2 and TRBJ2-3; 10 bases fit TRBD2. The CDR3 extends over 16 amino acids. From germline, CDR1 is WSHSY and CDR2 SAAADI. With V trimmed by 3 bases and J by 7 bases, 10 bases remained unmatched.

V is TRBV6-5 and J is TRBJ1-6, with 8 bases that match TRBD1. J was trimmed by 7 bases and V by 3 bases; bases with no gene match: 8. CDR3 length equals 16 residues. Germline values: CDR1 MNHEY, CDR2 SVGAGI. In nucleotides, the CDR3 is TGTGCCAGCAGTTATAACTCCGGACAGGGAAATTCACCCCTCCACTTT. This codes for CASSYNSGQGNSPLHF.

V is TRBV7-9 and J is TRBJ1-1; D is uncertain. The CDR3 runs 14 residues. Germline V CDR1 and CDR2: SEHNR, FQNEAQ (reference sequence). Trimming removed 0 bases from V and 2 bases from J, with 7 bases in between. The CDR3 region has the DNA TGTGCCAGCAGCTTAGCGCAGGCCAACACTGAAGCTTTCTTT. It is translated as CASSLAQANTEAFF.